These T cell receptor beta chains were read from a single sample in a study of T-cell reconstitution after alpha-beta-depleted transplantation in children. TCRdb itself ran the PCR reads through MiXCR, one entry per CDR3 protein. The sample includes about 600,000 distinct CDR3 sequences, 10% to 15% of them seen just once. Specimen: PBMCs, mostly from graft donor cells, collected 360 days after TCRalphabeta/CD19-depleted stem cell transplant. The receptors were gathered from a male patient younger than 18 who had a stem cell transplant for acute myeloid leukemia, so the T cells may come from the graft donor. Each CDR3 is given with its conserved first and last residue. The D gene is left open where the match is weak. Clone size is stated in some rows and not others, as once, few, many or a class when expanded.

clone_size j_call d_call v_call cdr3_nt cdr3_aa
NA TRBJ2-6 NA TRBV10-3 TGTGCCATCATGGATCCCGGGGCCAACGTCCTGACTTTC CAIMDPGANVLTF
NA TRBJ2-3 NA TRBV20-1 TGCAGTGCTTCCCGGGACCGCCCCGATACGCAGTATTTT CSASRDRPDTQYF
many TRBJ2-5 TRBD2 TRBV20-1 TGCAGTGCTATCGATAAGAAGGGACTAGCGGAGCTACAAGAGACCCAGTACTTC CSAIDKKGLAELQETQYF
NA TRBJ2-1 TRBD2 TRBV4-3 TGCGCCAGCAGCCAAGGGTTGGGGCTAGCGGGAGGTGAGCAGTTCTTC CASSQGLGLAGGEQFF
few TRBJ2-1 NA TRBV29-1 TGCAGCGTCCCCGGGACTGCTTCCTACAATGAGCAGTTCTTC CSVPGTASYNEQFF
few TRBJ2-1 NA TRBV12-3/TRBV12-4 TGTGCCAGCAGCCCAAGTTACGGGACTCAAGACAATGAGCAGTTCTTC CASSPSYGTQDNEQFF
NA TRBJ2-7 TRBD2 TRBV29-1 TGCAGCCCCGGGGGGGCGGGAGGTCGGTACGAGCAGTACTTC CSPGGAGGRYEQYF
few TRBJ2-5 NA TRBV6-2/TRBV6-3 TGTGCCAGCAGTTACAAGAACATTGCCCCCCGGGAGACCCAGTACTTC CASSYKNIAPRETQYF
many TRBJ1-3 NA TRBV2 TGTGCCAGCAGTGCGACAAACACCATATATTTT CASSATNTIYF
few TRBJ2-1 TRBD2 TRBV7-3 TGTGCCAGCAGCTATAGCGGGAGGCCCCACAATGAGCAGTTCTTC CASSYSGRPHNEQFF
NA TRBJ2-2 NA TRBV6-2/TRBV6-3 TGTGCCAGCAGTGTTACGTTGGGCTCCGGGGAGCTGTTTTTT CASSVTLGSGELFF
NA TRBJ2-7 TRBD1 TRBV12-3/TRBV12-4 TGTGCCAGCTGTTTAGACCCGGGACAGGGGGCTCTCTGGGCGAACGAGCAGTACTTC CASCLDPGQGALWANEQYF
many TRBJ2-7 NA TRBV28 TGTGCCAGCAGTCCCCAGCGGGCGGGCCACTACGAGCAGTACTTC CASSPQRAGHYEQYF
NA TRBJ2-3 NA TRBV7-6 TGTGCCAGCAGTGGAATCGACGGGAGCACAGATACGCAGTATTTT CASSGIDGSTDTQYF
few TRBJ2-1 TRBD2 TRBV28 TGTGCCAGCCCCCCCATCTGGGTAGCGGGAGGGCCGACGGGGGGGGAGCAGTTCTTC CASPPIWVAGGPTGGEQFF
NA TRBJ1-1 NA TRBV29-1 TGCAGCGTTGATTTGGGGGCCGCGACTGAAGCTTTCTTT CSVDLGAATEAFF
few TRBJ2-1 NA TRBV4-3 TGCGCCAGCAGCCCTGGAGTGGGAAATGAGCAGTTCTTC CASSPGVGNEQFF
many TRBJ2-1 TRBD1 TRBV7-2 TGTGCCAGCAGCCAAGCGAGGGGACAGCTAATTTACAATGAGCAGTTCTTC CASSQARGQLIYNEQFF
NA TRBJ2-1 NA TRBV3-1 TGTGCCAGCAGCCCAAGGAGAGGGGCGGGCTTC CASSPRRGAGF
NA TRBJ2-7 TRBD2 TRBV20-1 TGCAGTGCTAGAGCATCGGCGGGAGTCTACGAGCAGTACTTC CSARASAGVYEQYF
few TRBJ2-1 NA TRBV5-5 TGTGCCAGCAGCTTGTCTAGCATTGAGCAGTTCTTC CASSLSSIEQFF
many TRBJ2-3 NA TRBV28 TGTGCCAGCAGTTCGTCCCCGGGTACGCAGTATTTT CASSSSPGTQYF
few TRBJ2-2 NA TRBV6-2/TRBV6-3 TGTGCCAGCAGTTACGGGCCCGGGGAGCTGTTTTTT CASSYGPGELFF
many TRBJ2-4 NA TRBV20-1 TGCAGTGCCCAAAGTACAGGGGGGGAAAACATTCAGTACTTC CSAQSTGGENIQYF
NA TRBJ2-4 NA TRBV10-3 TGTGCCATCAGTGATCGGGGCCTGGCTGTACCCTTAGCCAAAAACATTCAGTACTTC CAISDRGLAVPLAKNIQYF
many TRBJ2-3 NA TRBV28 TGTGCCAGCAGTTCGGGCCCAGAGAGAGCGCAGTATTTT CASSSGPERAQYF
NA TRBJ2-2 TRBD1 TRBV5-4 TGTGCCAGCAGCCTTGGACAGGGGGCGAGCCAACCCCACACCGGGGAGCTGTTTTTT CASSLGQGASQPHTGELFF
NA TRBJ2-1 TRBD2 TRBV6-1 TGTGCCAGCAGGGCTAGCGGGAGGGATGAGCAGTTCTTC CASRASGRDEQFF
few TRBJ2-3 TRBD1 TRBV6-5 TGTGCCAGCAGTTTCGACAGGGCCGTGATCACAGATACGCAGTATTTT CASSFDRAVITDTQYF
few TRBJ2-1 TRBD1 TRBV7-2 TGTGCCAGCAGCTCCACAGGGGCTTATGGGGATGAGCAGTTCTTC CASSSTGAYGDEQFF
few TRBJ2-4 NA TRBV24-1 TGTGCCACCAGTCCCACCGAGGCCAAAAACATTCAGTACTTC CATSPTEAKNIQYF
many TRBJ2-1 NA TRBV5-1 TGCGCCAGCAGCTTCGGCATACAGTACAATGAGCAGTTCTTC CASSFGIQYNEQFF
NA TRBJ2-1 TRBD1 TRBV19 TGTGCCAGTAGTTTCGGACAGGGTTGGCATGAGCAGTTCTTC CASSFGQGWHEQFF
few TRBJ2-1 NA TRBV9 TGTGCCAGCAGCGTAGGGAGGGACAAGCAGTTCTTC CASSVGRDKQFF
few TRBJ1-2 NA TRBV6-1 TGTGCCAGCGGCTTGGACAGTCCCTATGGCTACACCTTC CASGLDSPYGYTF
NA TRBJ2-7 NA TRBV28 TGTGCCTCGTCCGGACAGATCTCCTACGAGCAGTACTTC CASSGQISYEQYF
NA TRBJ2-1 TRBD2 TRBV2 TGTGCCAGCAGTGACGCTCTACTAGCGGGTAACAATGAGCAGTTCTTC CASSDALLAGNNEQFF
NA TRBJ2-1 TRBD2 TRBV20-1 TGCAGTGCTAGATCGCTAGCGGGAATCGATGAGCAGTTCTTC CSARSLAGIDEQFF
few TRBJ1-5 NA TRBV20-1 TGCAGTGCTCCCTTCAACCGGGGCAAGGGCAATCAGCCCCAGCATTTT CSAPFNRGKGNQPQHF
NA TRBJ2-1 TRBD2 TRBV7-9 TGTGCCAGCAGCATGATAGCGGGTCCCCGCGGAAATGAGCAGTTCTTC CASSMIAGPRGNEQFF
NA TRBJ1-5 NA TRBV24-1 TGTGCCACCAGTGACCGCTTGTACAATCAGCCCCAGCATTTT CATSDRLYNQPQHF
NA TRBJ2-7 NA TRBV20-1 TGCAGTGCTAGCGGGGCTCGACTCGCAACCTACGAGCAGTACTTC CSASGARLATYEQYF
few TRBJ2-2 NA TRBV9 TGTGCCAGCAGCGTAGTTGGGACCACCGGGGAGCTGTTTTTT CASSVVGTTGELFF
NA TRBJ2-2 NA TRBV7-9 TGTGCCAGCAGCTTACTAGGACTTCCAGGAGGGGAGCTGTTTTTT CASSLLGLPGGELFF
NA TRBJ2-7 NA TRBV20-1 TGCTGTGCTAGAGCCGGAGGATGGCTAGGGAGCTCCTACGAGCAGTACTTC CCARAGGWLGSSYEQYF
many TRBJ2-1 TRBD1 TRBV5-1 TGCGCCAGCAGCCGGGACAGGGGGCTCAATGAGCAGTTCTTC CASSRDRGLNEQFF
NA TRBJ2-7 NA TRBV7-2 TGTGCCAGCAGCCGGGGACCCCCTTCGTACGAGCAGTACTTC CASSRGPPSYEQYF
many TRBJ2-7 TRBD2 TRBV7-2 TGTGCCAGCAGCTTTCCGGGACTAGTTAGCGAGCAGTACTTC CASSFPGLVSEQYF
NA TRBJ2-7 TRBD2 TRBV10-3 TGTGCCATCAGTGAGATCGCTAGCGGTTCCCGTTACGAGCAGTACTTC CAISEIASGSRYEQYF
few TRBJ1-6 NA TRBV12-3/TRBV12-4 TGTGCCAGCAGTTTCGGGGTCTGGAATTCACCCCTCCACTTT CASSFGVWNSPLHF
NA TRBJ1-1 NA TRBV7-2 TGTGCCAGCAGCTTAGAAGGGTATAACACTGAAGCTTTCTTT CASSLEGYNTEAFF
few TRBJ2-1 NA TRBV4-3 TGCGCCAGCAGCCAAGATCCCCTAACAGAGTACAATGAGCAGTTCTTC CASSQDPLTEYNEQFF
many TRBJ1-6 TRBD1 TRBV10-3 TGTGCCATCAGTGAGCCCACAGGGGTTAATTCACCCCTCCACTTT CAISEPTGVNSPLHF
few TRBJ2-1 NA TRBV4-3 TGCGCCAGCAGCCCCTTACCCTCTCACAATGAGCAGTTCTTC CASSPLPSHNEQFF
few TRBJ2-2 TRBD2 TRBV20-1 TGCAGTGCTTCCGGACTAGCGGGATTGAACACCGGGGAGCTGTTTTTT CSASGLAGLNTGELFF
few TRBJ2-1 TRBD2 TRBV27 TGTGCCAGCAGTTTATCCTCCGGACTAGGCCCCTACAATGAGCAGTTCTTC CASSLSSGLGPYNEQFF
NA TRBJ2-1 TRBD1 TRBV7-2 TGTGCCAGCAGCCCTAGGCTGGGGACAGGGGCCTACAATGAGCAGTTCTTC CASSPRLGTGAYNEQFF
many TRBJ2-5 TRBD2 TRBV7-3 TGTGCCAGCAGACCCGGGACTAGCGGGAGTAAGACCCAGTACTTC CASRPGTSGSKTQYF
many TRBJ2-3 NA TRBV29-1 TGCAGCGTTGAAGAGGGGCTGAGCACAGATACGCAGTATTTT CSVEEGLSTDTQYF
few TRBJ2-7 NA TRBV7-6 TGTGCCAGCACCCCAGGGTACGGGACCAACCCCTACGAGCAGTACTTC CASTPGYGTNPYEQYF